The 6 T cell receptor beta chains given below trace back to one sample, sequenced in a study of human T cells and chemical hapten exposure. The time point: pre-sensitization, week 0. As for treatment: therapeutic diphenylcyclopropenone sensitization with weekly scalp DPC. TCRdb analysed the RACE reads with MiXCR anew, one entry per CDR3 protein. The repertoire includes around 120,000 distinct CDR3 sequences, roughly 12% of them detected once, and around 2.8% sits in the top ten. Sequenced material: whole blood, taken in connection with sensitization to the hapten diphenylcyclopropenone (DPC). Receptor source: a woman younger than 35 with alopecia areata. Some clones in this sample may be carry-over from other donors' samples.

This clonotype occurred a few times. The rearrangement uses TRBV3-2 and TRBJ2-2; the table's D call of TRBD1 was not tested on the DNA. TRBV3-2 is given as a pseudogene. This CDR3 comprises 14 residues. The DNA for the CDR3 is TGTGCCAGCAGACAAACAGGAGCCACCGGGGAGCTGTTTTTT. Translated, it gives CASRQTGATGELFF.

In its sample, this clonotype was seen many times. The rearrangement uses TRBV7-6 and TRBJ1-3; TRBD1 is a possible D gene (5 bases). Germline values: CDR1 SGHVS, CDR2 FNYEAQ. Trimming stripped 1 base from V and 2 bases from J, with 15 bases between. CDR3 length equals 17 residues. The CDR3 loop reads CASSLGVWTNPGNTIYF. In DNA, the CDR3 is TGTGCCAGCAGCTTAGGGGTTTGGACAAATCCTGGAAACACCATATATTTT.

The V and J genes are TRBV9 and TRBJ1-4; D unclear. Germline values: CDR1 SGDLS, CDR2 YYNGEE. V was cut by 0 bases and J by 8 bases, with 14 bases left in between. The CDR3 length is 15 residues. Here the CDR3 DNA reads TGTGCCAGCAGCGTAGGACCGTCCCAACAAGAAAAACTGTTTTTT. Its translation is CASSVGPSQQEKLFF.

There are a few counts of this clonotype. The chain has TRBV20-1 and TRBJ2-1; unclear D gene. The CDR3 length is 12 residues. V was clipped by 1 base and J by 4 bases, with 5 bases between them. From germline, CDR1 is DFQATT and CDR2 SNEGSKA (reference sequence). The CDR3 DNA is TGCAGTGCTAGAGTAACATACAATGAGCAGTTCTTC. It is translated as CSARVTYNEQFF.

The genes are TRBV5-6 and TRBJ1-1, with 7 positions matching TRBD1. This CDR3 is 16 amino acids long. The germline V gene encodes CDR1 SGHDT and CDR2 YYEEEE. J was trimmed by 4 bases and V by 0 bases; bases with no gene match: 9. The DNA of the CDR3 is TGTGCCAGCAGCTTGGGGAGTACAGGGGCCGGCACTGAAGCTTTCTTT. Translation gives CASSLGSTGAGTEAFF.

This chain uses TRBV12-3 or TRBV12-4 with TRBJ2-1; the match to TRBD2 covers 13 bases. Germline trimming cut 7 bases from V and 2 bases from J; bases unmatched to any gene: 20. The CDR3 length is 21 residues. CDR3 protein: CASTSLPLTSGGLRPYNEQFF. Here the CDR3 DNA reads TGTGCCAGCACCTCTCTCCCCCTGACTAGCGGGGGGTTGCGCCCCTACAATGAGCAGTTCTTC.